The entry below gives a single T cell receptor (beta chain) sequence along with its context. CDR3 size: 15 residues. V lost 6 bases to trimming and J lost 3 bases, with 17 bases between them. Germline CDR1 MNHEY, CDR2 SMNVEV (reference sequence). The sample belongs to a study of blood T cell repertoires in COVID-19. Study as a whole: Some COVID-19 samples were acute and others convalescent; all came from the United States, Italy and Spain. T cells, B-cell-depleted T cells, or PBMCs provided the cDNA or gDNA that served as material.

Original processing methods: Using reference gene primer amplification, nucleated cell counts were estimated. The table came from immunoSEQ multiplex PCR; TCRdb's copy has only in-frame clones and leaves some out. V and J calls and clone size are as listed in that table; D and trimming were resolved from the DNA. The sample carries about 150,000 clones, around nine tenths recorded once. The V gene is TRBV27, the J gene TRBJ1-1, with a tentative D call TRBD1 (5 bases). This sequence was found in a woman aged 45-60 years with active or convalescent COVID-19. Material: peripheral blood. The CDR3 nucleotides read TGTGCCAGCAGCCGGCATTTGGGGCCGGACACTGAAGCTTTCTTT. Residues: CASSRHLGPDTEAFF.